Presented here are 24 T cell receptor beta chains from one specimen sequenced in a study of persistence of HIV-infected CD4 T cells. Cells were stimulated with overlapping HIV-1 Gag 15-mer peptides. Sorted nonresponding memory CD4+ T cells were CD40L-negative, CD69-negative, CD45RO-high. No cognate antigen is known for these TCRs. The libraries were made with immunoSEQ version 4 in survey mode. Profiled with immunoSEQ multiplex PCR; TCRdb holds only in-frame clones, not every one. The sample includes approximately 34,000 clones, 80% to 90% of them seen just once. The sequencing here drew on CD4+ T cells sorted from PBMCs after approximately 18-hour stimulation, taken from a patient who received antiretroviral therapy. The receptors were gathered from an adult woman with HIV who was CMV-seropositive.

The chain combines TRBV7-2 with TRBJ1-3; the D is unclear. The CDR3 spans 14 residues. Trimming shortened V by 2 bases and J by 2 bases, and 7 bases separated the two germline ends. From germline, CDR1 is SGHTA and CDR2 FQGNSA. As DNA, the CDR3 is TGTGCCAGCAGCTTAAACGGCCCTGGAAACACCATATATTTT. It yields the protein CASSLNGPGNTIYF.

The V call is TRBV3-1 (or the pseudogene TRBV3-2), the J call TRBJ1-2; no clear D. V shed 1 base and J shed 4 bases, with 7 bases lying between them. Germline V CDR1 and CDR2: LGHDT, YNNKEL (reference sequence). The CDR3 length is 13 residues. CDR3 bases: TGTGCCAGCAGCCAAGGGCTCCTCTATGGCTACACCTTC. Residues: CASSQGLLYGYTF.

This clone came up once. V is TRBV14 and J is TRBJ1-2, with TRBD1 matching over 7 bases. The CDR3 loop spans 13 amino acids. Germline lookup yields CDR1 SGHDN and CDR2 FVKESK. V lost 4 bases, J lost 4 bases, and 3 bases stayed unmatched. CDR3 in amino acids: CASSLQGSYGYTF. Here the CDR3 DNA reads TGTGCCAGCAGCCTACAGGGGTCCTATGGCTACACCTTC.

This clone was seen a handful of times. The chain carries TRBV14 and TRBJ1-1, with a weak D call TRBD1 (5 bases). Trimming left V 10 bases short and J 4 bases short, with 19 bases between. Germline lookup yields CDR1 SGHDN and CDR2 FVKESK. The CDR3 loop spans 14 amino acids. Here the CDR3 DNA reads TGTGCCACCGAAACTGGGGGTGATGGCACTGAAGCTTTCTTT. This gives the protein CATETGGDGTEAFF.

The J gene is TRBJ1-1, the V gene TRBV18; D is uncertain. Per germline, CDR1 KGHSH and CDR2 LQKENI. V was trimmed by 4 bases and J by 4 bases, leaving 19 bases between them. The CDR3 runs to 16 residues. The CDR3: CASSHGDRGWVTEAFF. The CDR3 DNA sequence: TGTGCCAGCTCACATGGAGACCGGGGTTGGGTCACTGAAGCTTTCTTT.

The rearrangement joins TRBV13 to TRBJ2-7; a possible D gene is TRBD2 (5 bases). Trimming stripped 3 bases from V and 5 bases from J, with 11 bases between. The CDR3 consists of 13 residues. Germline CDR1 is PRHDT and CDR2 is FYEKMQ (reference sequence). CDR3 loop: CASSFRGRDEQYF. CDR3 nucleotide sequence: TGTGCCAGCAGCTTTCGCGGGCGGGACGAGCAGTACTTC.

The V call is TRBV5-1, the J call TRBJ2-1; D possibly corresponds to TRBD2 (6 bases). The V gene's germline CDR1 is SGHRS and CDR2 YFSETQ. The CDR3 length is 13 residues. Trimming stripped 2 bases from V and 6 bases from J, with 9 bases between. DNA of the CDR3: TGCGCCAGCAGCTTCGGACTATTCAATGAGCAGTTCTTC. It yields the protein CASSFGLFNEQFF.

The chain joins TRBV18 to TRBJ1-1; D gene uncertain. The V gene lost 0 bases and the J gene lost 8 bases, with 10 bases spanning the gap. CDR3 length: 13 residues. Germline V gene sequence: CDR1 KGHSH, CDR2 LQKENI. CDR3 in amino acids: CASSPPTAQEAFF. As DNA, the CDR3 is TGTGCCAGCTCACCACCCACAGCCCAAGAAGCTTTCTTT. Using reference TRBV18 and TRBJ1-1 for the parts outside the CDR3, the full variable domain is NAGVMQNPRHLVRRRGQEARLRCSPMKGHSHVYWYRQLPEEGLKFMVYLQKENIIDESGMPKERFSAEFPKEGPSILRIQQVVRGDSAAYFCASSPPTAQEAFFGQGTRLTVV.

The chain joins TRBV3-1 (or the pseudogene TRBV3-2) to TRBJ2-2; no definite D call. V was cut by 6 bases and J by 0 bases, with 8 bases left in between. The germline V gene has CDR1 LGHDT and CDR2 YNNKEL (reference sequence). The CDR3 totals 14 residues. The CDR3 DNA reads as TGTGCCAGCAGGACCCGATCGAACACCGGGGAGCTGTTTTTT. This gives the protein CASRTRSNTGELFF.

Written as DNA, the CDR3 is TGTGCCAGCAGTGTAGGGCTAGCGGCCTACGAGCAGTACTTC. This codes for CASSVGLAAYEQYF. This chain joins TRBV2 and TRBJ2-7; 7 bases are shared with TRBD2. CDR1 is SNHLY and CDR2 is FYNNEI in the germline V gene. CDR3 length: 14 residues. V shed 4 bases and J 2 bases; nucleotides not matched to a gene: 5.

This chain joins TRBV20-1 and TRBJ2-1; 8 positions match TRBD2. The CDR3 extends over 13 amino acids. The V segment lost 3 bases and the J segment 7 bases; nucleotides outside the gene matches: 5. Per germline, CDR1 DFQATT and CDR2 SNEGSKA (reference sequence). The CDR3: CSASPGLGNEQFF. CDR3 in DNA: TGCAGTGCTAGTCCGGGACTAGGTAATGAGCAGTTCTTC.

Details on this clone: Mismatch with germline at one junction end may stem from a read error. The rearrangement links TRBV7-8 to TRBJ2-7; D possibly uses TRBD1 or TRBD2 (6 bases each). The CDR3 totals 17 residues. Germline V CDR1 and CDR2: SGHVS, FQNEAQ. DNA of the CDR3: TGTGCCAGCAGCCTAGCCCTAATAAGTGGGGGGCCCTACGAGCAGTACTTC. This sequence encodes CASSLALISGGPYEQYF. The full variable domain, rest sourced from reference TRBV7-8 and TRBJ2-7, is GAGVSQSPRYKVAKRGQDVALRCDPISGHVSLFWYQQALGQGPEFLTYFQNEAQLDKSGLPSDRFFAERPEGSVSTLKIQRTQQEDSAVYLCASSLALISGGPYEQYFGPGTRLTVT.

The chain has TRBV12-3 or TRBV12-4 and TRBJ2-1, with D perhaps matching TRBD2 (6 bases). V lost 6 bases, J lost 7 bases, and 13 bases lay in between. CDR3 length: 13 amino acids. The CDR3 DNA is TGTGCCAGCAGGGTAGGACTATCTAATGAGCAGTTCTTC. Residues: CASRVGLSNEQFF.

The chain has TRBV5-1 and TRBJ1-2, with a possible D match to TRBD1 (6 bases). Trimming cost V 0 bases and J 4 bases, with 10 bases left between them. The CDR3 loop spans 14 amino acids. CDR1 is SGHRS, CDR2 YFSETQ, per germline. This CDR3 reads CASSLEAQGYGYTF. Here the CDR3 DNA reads TGCGCCAGCAGCTTGGAAGCACAGGGCTATGGCTACACCTTC.

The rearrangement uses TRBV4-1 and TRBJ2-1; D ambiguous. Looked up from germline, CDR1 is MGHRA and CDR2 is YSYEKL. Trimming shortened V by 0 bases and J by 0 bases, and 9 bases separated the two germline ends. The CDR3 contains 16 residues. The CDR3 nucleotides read TGCGCCAGCAGCCAAGAATGGCAGTACTCCTACAATGAGCAGTTCTTC. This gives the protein CASSQEWQYSYNEQFF.

The CDR3 coding sequence is TGTGCCAGCAGTTTACAGGGGGCAGGTGAAAAACTGTTTTTT. Protein sequence: CASSLQGAGEKLFF. The rearrangement uses TRBV27 and TRBJ1-4, with 8 positions matching TRBD1. V was pared by 2 bases and J by 7 bases, with 3 bases of the junction left unmatched. From germline, CDR1 is MNHEY and CDR2 SMNVEV (reference sequence). The CDR3 has 14 residues.

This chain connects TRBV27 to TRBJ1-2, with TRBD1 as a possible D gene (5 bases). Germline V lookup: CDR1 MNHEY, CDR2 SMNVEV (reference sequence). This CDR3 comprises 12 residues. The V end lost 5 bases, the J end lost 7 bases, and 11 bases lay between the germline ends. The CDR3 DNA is TGTGCCAGCAGTGGGCAGGGCACTGGCTACACCTTC. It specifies CASSGQGTGYTF.

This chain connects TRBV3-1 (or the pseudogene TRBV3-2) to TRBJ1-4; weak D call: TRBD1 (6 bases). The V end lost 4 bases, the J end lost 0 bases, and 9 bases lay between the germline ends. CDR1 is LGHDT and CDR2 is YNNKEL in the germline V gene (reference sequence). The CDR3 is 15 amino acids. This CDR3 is CASSRGTSTNEKLFF. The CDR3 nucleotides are TGTGCCAGCAGCCGTGGGACATCAACTAATGAAAAACTGTTTTTT.

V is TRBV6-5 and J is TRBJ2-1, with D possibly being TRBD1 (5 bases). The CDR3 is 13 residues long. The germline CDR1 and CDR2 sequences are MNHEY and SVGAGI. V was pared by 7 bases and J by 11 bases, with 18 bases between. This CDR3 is CASTNPGHRKQFF. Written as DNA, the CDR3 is TGTGCCAGCACCAACCCCGGACATCGGAAGCAGTTCTTC.

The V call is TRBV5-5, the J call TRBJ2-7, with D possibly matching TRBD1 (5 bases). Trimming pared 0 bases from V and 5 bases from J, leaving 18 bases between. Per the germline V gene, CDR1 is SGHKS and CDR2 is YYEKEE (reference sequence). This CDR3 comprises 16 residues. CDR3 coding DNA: TGTGCCAGCAGCTTGGCCCCGGCAGGGAAGATAAACGAGCAGTACTTC. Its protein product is CASSLAPAGKINEQYF.

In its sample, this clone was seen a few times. CDR3 sequence (DNA): TGTGCCAGCAGCTTGGAGCGGGGTAGCTCCTACGAGCAGTACTTC. Amino acid sequence: CASSLERGSSYEQYF. The chain couples TRBV5-4 to TRBJ2-7; 7 bases align to TRBD2. Germline lookup yields CDR1 SGHNT and CDR2 YYREEE (reference sequence). The junction had 3 bases not matched to a gene; V was cut back by 0 bases and J by 0 bases. The CDR3 spans 15 residues.

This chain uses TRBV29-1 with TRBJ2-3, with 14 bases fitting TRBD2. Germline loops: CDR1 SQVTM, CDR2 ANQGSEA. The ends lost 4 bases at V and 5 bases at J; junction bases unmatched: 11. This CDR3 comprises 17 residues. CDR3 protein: CSVVVPGLAGVRDTQYF. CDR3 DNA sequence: TGCAGCGTTGTCGTTCCGGGACTAGCGGGAGTAAGAGATACGCAGTATTTT.

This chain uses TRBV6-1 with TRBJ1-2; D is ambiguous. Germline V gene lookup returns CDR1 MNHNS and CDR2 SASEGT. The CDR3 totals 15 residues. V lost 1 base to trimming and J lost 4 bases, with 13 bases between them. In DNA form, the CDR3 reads TGTGCCAGCAGTGAAGGGAGCGTGTTGGGCTATGGCTACACCTTC. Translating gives CASSEGSVLGYGYTF.

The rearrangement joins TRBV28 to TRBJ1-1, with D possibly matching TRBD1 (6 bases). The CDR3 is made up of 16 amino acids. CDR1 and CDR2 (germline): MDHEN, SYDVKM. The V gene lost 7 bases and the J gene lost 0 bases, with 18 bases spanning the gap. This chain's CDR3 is CASTSQFGTMNTEAFF. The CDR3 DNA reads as TGTGCCAGCACCTCCCAGTTCGGGACAATGAACACTGAAGCTTTCTTT.